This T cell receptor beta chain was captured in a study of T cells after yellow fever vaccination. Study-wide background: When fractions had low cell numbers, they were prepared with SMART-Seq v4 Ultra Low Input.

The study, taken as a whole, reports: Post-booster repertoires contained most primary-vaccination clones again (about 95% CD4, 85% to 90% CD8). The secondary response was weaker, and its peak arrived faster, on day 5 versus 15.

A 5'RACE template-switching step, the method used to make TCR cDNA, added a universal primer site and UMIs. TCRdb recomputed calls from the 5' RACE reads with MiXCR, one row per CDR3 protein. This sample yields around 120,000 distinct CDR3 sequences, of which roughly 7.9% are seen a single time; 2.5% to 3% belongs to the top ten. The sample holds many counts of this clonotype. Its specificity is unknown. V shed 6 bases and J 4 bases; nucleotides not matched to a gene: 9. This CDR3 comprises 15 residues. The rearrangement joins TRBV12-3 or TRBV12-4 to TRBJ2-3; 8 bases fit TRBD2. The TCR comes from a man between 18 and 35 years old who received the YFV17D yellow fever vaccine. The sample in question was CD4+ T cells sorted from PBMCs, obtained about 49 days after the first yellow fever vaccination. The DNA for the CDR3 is TGTGCCAGCAGATCCACGGGGGGGGTTGCAGATACGCAGTATTTT. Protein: CASRSTGGVADTQYF.